These T cell receptor beta chains were read from a single sample in a study of shared clonotypes between healthy human individuals. Only in-frame clones appear in the TCRdb table, and some are missing; sequencing was by immunoSEQ multiplex PCR. The sample lists 2 million to 2.5 million clones, roughly 93% occurring once. Sequenced: naive CD4+ T cells from PBMCs. These receptors all come from a young man in good health. Some clones in this sample may be carry-over from other donors' samples. CDR3s include the opening cysteine and the closing phenylalanine or tryptophan. D genes are given only for firm matches.

J: TRBJ1-5
V: TRBV28
D: -
CDR3: CASSFRARGQPQHF
DNA: TGTGCCAGCAGTTTTAGGGCCCGGGGTCAGCCCCAGCATTTT

J: TRBJ1-2
V: TRBV6-5
D: TRBD1
CDR3: CASSSTDRIGYGYTF
DNA: TGTGCCAGCAGTTCCACGGACAGGATTGGCTATGGCTACACCTTC

J: TRBJ2-7
V: TRBV5-8
D: -
CDR3: CASSLYGTTPYEQYF
DNA: TGTGCCAGCAGCTTGTATGGTACGACCCCGTACGAGCAGTACTTC

J: TRBJ1-1
V: TRBV2
D: TRBD1
CDR3: CASRRDRAPTEAFF
DNA: TGTGCCAGCAGGCGGGACAGGGCCCCCACTGAAGCTTTCTTT

J: TRBJ1-4
V: TRBV19
D: -
CDR3: CASSIGGTYEKLFF
DNA: TGTGCCAGTAGTATAGGCGGAACCTATGAAAAACTGTTTTTT

J: TRBJ2-5
V: TRBV18
D: -
CDR3: CASSPPDGRETQYF
DNA: TGTGCCAGCTCACCACCAGACGGACGAGAGACCCAGTACTTC

J: TRBJ2-6
V: TRBV30
D: -
CDR3: CAWSRSRENSGANVLTF
DNA: TGTGCCTGGAGCAGGAGCAGGGAGAACTCTGGGGCCAACGTCCTGACTTTC

J: TRBJ2-7
V: TRBV19
D: -
CDR3: CASSRLAVGEDEQYF
DNA: TGTGCCAGTAGTCGTCTAGCTGTGGGGGAAGATGAGCAGTACTTC

J: TRBJ2-7
V: TRBV28
D: -
CDR3: CASSHSIYEQYF
DNA: TGTGCCAGCAGTCACTCAATTTACGAGCAGTACTTC

J: TRBJ2-1
V: TRBV19
D: -
CDR3: CASSMGLLSSYNEQFF
DNA: TGTGCCAGTAGTATGGGACTCCTCAGCTCCTACAATGAGCAGTTCTTC

J: TRBJ1-1
V: TRBV11-2
D: -
CDR3: CASTPFGVGEAFF
DNA: TGTGCCAGCACCCCCTTTGGTGTCGGAGAAGCTTTCTTT

J: TRBJ2-3
V: TRBV5-8
D: -
CDR3: CASSLAGRADTQYF
DNA: TGTGCCAGCAGCTTGGCCGGCAGGGCAGATACGCAGTATTTT

J: TRBJ1-4
V: TRBV28
D: -
CDR3: CASSQPGNEKLFF
DNA: TGTGCCAGCAGCCAACCGGGGAATGAAAAACTGTTTTTT

J: TRBJ2-5
V: TRBV18
D: -
CDR3: CASSPPGSETQYF
DNA: TGTGCCAGCTCACCACCAGGTTCGGAGACCCAGTACTTC

J: TRBJ1-4
V: TRBV28
D: -
CDR3: CASSSTGWGEKLFF
DNA: TGTGCCAGCAGTTCTACGGGCTGGGGGGAAAAACTGTTTTTT

J: TRBJ2-3
V: TRBV7-9
D: -
CDR3: CASSLGGLGRGRDTQYF
DNA: TGTGCCAGCAGCTTAGGAGGCTTGGGTAGAGGGAGAGATACGCAGTATTTT

J: TRBJ2-5
V: TRBV5-6
D: -
CDR3: CASSLGRNQETQYF
DNA: TGTGCCAGCAGCTTGGGACGCAACCAAGAGACCCAGTACTTC